A selection of T cell receptor beta chains follows, all from one sample in a study of blood T cell repertoires in COVID-19. This table comes from immunoSEQ multiplex PCR, and its TCRdb copy is limited to in-frame clones, with some not included. The sample shows around 300,000 clones, around 90% of them seen only once. The sample consisted of peripheral blood. Source of these receptors: a man aged 50 to 59 with acute or convalescent COVID-19. Both conserved end residues are part of each CDR3. The order of the fields is clone size, J gene, D gene, V gene, CDR3 DNA, CDR3 protein. The D gene is left open where the match is weak. Size is stated for part of the rows, as once, few or many counts, or as a class when the clone is expanded.

once | TRBJ2-6 | - | TRBV5-6 | TGTGCCAGCAGCCTCGGGGCCAACGTCCTGACTTTC | CASSLGANVLTF
- | TRBJ1-4 | TRBD1 | TRBV2 | TGTGCCAGCCGGGGACAGGGCGGGGAAAAACTGTTTTTT | CASRGQGGEKLFF
once | TRBJ1-5 | - | TRBV12-3/TRBV12-4 | TGTGCCAGCAGTTTAGACGGTCGGGGGGCCCAGCATTTT | CASSLDGRGAQHF
- | TRBJ2-7 | - | TRBV7-2 | TGTGCCAGCAGCTCACAGGGCTACGAGCAGTACTTC | CASSSQGYEQYF
- | TRBJ1-6 | TRBD1 | TRBV14 | TGTGCCAGCAGCCACGACAGGGGAAAGGATAATTCACCCCTCCACTTT | CASSHDRGKDNSPLHF
- | TRBJ1-6 | - | TRBV11-2 | TGTGCCAGCAGCGCGAGCTATAATTCACCCCTCCACTTT | CASSASYNSPLHF
- | TRBJ2-3 | TRBD2 | TRBV18 | TGTGCCAGCTCCCCGGGACTAGCGGGGGGCGTAGGAGATACGCAGTATTTT | CASSPGLAGGVGDTQYF
- | TRBJ2-7 | - | TRBV9 | TGTGCCAGCAGCGCCTCCTGGGGCAGCTCCTACGAGCAGTACTTC | CASSASWGSSYEQYF
- | TRBJ2-1 | TRBD2 | TRBV7-3 | TGTGCCAGCAGCCCTGGGACTAGCGGAACAAATGAGCAGTTCTTC | CASSPGTSGTNEQFF
- | TRBJ1-1 | - | TRBV9 | TGTGCCAGCAGCGTGGAGACGGGGAGGGGTGGAGCTTTCTTT | CASSVETGRGGAFF
- | TRBJ1-1 | TRBD1 | TRBV9 | TGTGCCAGCAGCTCGCGACAGGGGGCCGTCATGAACACTGAAGCTTTCTTT | CASSSRQGAVMNTEAFF
- | TRBJ1-5 | TRBD1 | TRBV19 | TGTGCCAGTATGAGGGACAGGAATCAGCCCCAGCATTTT | CASMRDRNQPQHF
- | TRBJ2-7 | - | TRBV5-1 | TGCGCCAGCAGCCCTTTACAGGGCCACGAGCAGTACTTC | CASSPLQGHEQYF
- | TRBJ1-6 | TRBD1 | TRBV5-1 | TGCGCCAGCAGCTTGTCAGGGGGAGATAATTCACCCCTCCACTTT | CASSLSGGDNSPLHF
- | TRBJ1-2 | - | TRBV6-1 | TGTGCCAGCAGTGAAGCGGAACAGGTATACTATGGCTACACCTTC | CASSEAEQVYYGYTF
- | TRBJ2-2 | - | TRBV6-5 | TGTGCCAGCAGCACCCGCGTGGAGACCGGGGAGCTGTTTTTT | CASSTRVETGELFF
- | TRBJ2-1 | - | TRBV12-3/TRBV12-4 | TGTGCCAGCAGTTCGCAGGCCTACAATGAGCAGTTCTTC | CASSSQAYNEQFF
few | TRBJ1-1 | - | TRBV19 | TGTGCCAGTAGTATGGGAACTATGGGGAGATACACTGAAGCTTTCTTT | CASSMGTMGRYTEAFF
- | TRBJ2-7 | TRBD1 | TRBV6-5 | TGTGCCAGCAGCACGGGACAGATAGCCTACGAGCAGTACTTC | CASSTGQIAYEQYF
- | TRBJ1-1 | - | TRBV5-1 | TGCGCCAGCAGCCCACTGACAGGGAACACTGAAGCTTTCTTT | CASSPLTGNTEAFF
- | TRBJ2-7 | TRBD2 | TRBV5-4 | TGTGCCAGCAGCGCAAGGGCGGGGGGGCAGGTCGAGCAGTACTTC | CASSARAGGQVEQYF
- | TRBJ1-5 | - | TRBV2 | TGTGCCAGCAGTGGTAGTTGGTCGACAGCTAATAGCAATCAGCCCCAGCATTTT | CASSGSWSTANSNQPQHF
- | TRBJ2-6 | - | TRBV6-6 | TGTGCCAGCAGCCTGGACAGCTCTGGGGCCAACGTCCTGACTTTC | CASSLDSSGANVLTF
- | TRBJ1-6 | - | TRBV6-1 | TGTGCCAGCAGTGCACTATCCGGACAGAATAATTCACCCCTCCACTTT | CASSALSGQNNSPLHF
- | TRBJ1-5 | - | TRBV18 | TGTGCCAGCTCGCCTTGGGAGGGGAATCAGCCCCAGCATTTT | CASSPWEGNQPQHF
- | TRBJ2-7 | - | TRBV7-3 | TGTGCCAGCAGCCTCACCGGGACAAACTCAGGCGAGCAGTACTTC | CASSLTGTNSGEQYF
- | TRBJ2-5 | - | TRBV6-5 | TGTGCCAGCAGTTACTGGGGCGAGACCCAGTACTTC | CASSYWGETQYF
- | TRBJ1-2 | - | TRBV5-6 | TGTGCCAGCAGCCGAGACCGGACAGATGGCTACACCTTC | CASSRDRTDGYTF
- | TRBJ1-4 | - | TRBV5-8 | TGTGCCAGCAGCTTTAGCACAAAGCCGTTTTTT | CASSFSTKPFF
- | TRBJ2-7 | TRBD2 | TRBV3-1/TRBV3-2 | TGTGCCAGCAGCCCTGGGACTACCGACGAGCAGTACTTC | CASSPGTTDEQYF
- | TRBJ1-1 | TRBD1 | TRBV5-1 | TGCGCCAGCAGCGGACAGGGACGAGGGACTGAAGCTTTCTTT | CASSGQGRGTEAFF
- | TRBJ2-7 | - | TRBV4-2 | TGTGCCAGCAGCCCCAATTTGAGGGTCGAGCAGTACTTC | CASSPNLRVEQYF
- | TRBJ1-5 | - | TRBV6-5 | TGTGCCAGCAGGACAGACCATAGCAATCAGCCCCAGCATTTT | CASRTDHSNQPQHF
- | TRBJ1-1 | - | TRBV30 | TGTGCCTGGGGAGGGGCCTCTAACACTGAAGCTTTCTTT | CAWGGASNTEAFF
- | TRBJ1-2 | - | TRBV4-1 | TGCGCCAGCAGCCTCGACGGGAATCGCTACACCTTC | CASSLDGNRYTF
- | TRBJ1-5 | - | TRBV27 | TGTGCCAGCACCTCAATGGGTGGAGGGGACCATAGCAATCAGCCCCAGCATTTT | CASTSMGGGDHSNQPQHF
- | TRBJ2-7 | - | TRBV6-1 | TGTGCCAGCAGTGAGACCGGGACACCCTACGAGCAGTACTTC | CASSETGTPYEQYF
- | TRBJ1-4 | - | TRBV2 | TGTGCCGGTCGCGGAGGCAGGCGGTTAGATGAAAAACTGTTTTTT | CAGRGGRRLDEKLFF
once | TRBJ2-3 | TRBD2 | TRBV10-2 | TGCGCCAGCAGTGATGCGGGGGGATACCCCGATACGCAGTATTTT | CASSDAGGYPDTQYF
- | TRBJ2-3 | - | TRBV7-3 | TGTGCCAGCAGCCAAAAAGGGGGGGCCACAGATACGCAGTATTTT | CASSQKGGATDTQYF
- | TRBJ2-7 | TRBD1 | TRBV6-5 | TGTGCCAGCAGTCCGGGACAGGGAAAATTCCACGAGCAGTACTTC | CASSPGQGKFHEQYF
- | TRBJ2-3 | TRBD1 | TRBV30 | TGTGCCTGGGGGACAGGGGGCTCGACAGATACGCAGTATTTT | CAWGTGGSTDTQYF